These T cell receptor beta chains were read from a single sample in a study of blood T cell repertoires in COVID-19. Sequencing was performed with immunoSEQ multiplex PCR; in TCRdb, only in-frame clones are kept and a portion is missing. The sample yields a few hundred thousand clones, around nine tenths seen once. The specimen was peripheral blood. These receptors were taken from a woman aged 70-85 years with active or convalescent COVID-19. The CDR3 runs from the conserved cysteine through the conserved F or W. A D gene is named only where the DNA matches it firmly. The listing skips clone size in some rows; elsewhere it reads once, few, many or a size class.

abundance	j_gene	v_gene	d_gene	CDR3nt	CDR3aa
few	TRBJ2-1	TRBV12-5	NA	TGTGCTAGTGGTTTGGGGGACTTTAGTGGCAATGAGCAGTTCTTC	CASGLGDFSGNEQFF
NA	TRBJ2-7	TRBV6-6	TRBD1	TGTGCCAGCAGATATCTCCCTAGACAGGGGAGGTACGAGCAGTACTTC	CASRYLPRQGRYEQYF
NA	TRBJ1-5	TRBV12-3/TRBV12-4	NA	TGTGCCAGCAGGACAGGTTCCAATCAGCCCCAGCATTTT	CASRTGSNQPQHF
NA	TRBJ1-1	TRBV5-1	NA	TGCGCCAGCAGCTTGGATGCAGGAGGCGGCACTGAAGCTTTCTTT	CASSLDAGGGTEAFF
NA	TRBJ2-2	TRBV11-3	NA	TGTGCCAGCAGCTTAGATGCAGATCACACCGGGGAGCTGTTTTTT	CASSLDADHTGELFF
NA	TRBJ1-4	TRBV7-9	TRBD1	TGTGCCAGCAGCTTAGGGGTAGGGGGCTATGAAAAACTGTTTTTT	CASSLGVGGYEKLFF
NA	TRBJ1-2	TRBV12-3/TRBV12-4	NA	TGTGCCAGCAGTCTTGACAGAAACTATGGCTACACCTTC	CASSLDRNYGYTF
NA	TRBJ2-2	TRBV3-1/TRBV3-2	TRBD2	TGTGCCAGCAGCCTAGCCGGGAGGCCCGGGGAACTGTTTTTT	CASSLAGRPGELFF
NA	TRBJ2-2	TRBV28	NA	TGTGCCAGCAGGCCCTTTGGCAGGGCGGGGACCGGGGAGCTGTTTTTT	CASRPFGRAGTGELFF
NA	TRBJ1-2	TRBV15	NA	TGTGCCACCAGCAGAGCCCAGTTGAGCTACACCTTC	CATSRAQLSYTF
NA	TRBJ1-2	TRBV15	NA	TGTGCCACCAGCAGCGGTTATGGCTACACCTTC	CATSSGYGYTF
NA	TRBJ1-1	TRBV29-1	NA	TGCAGCGTTGAAGGAGCGAACACTGAAGCTTTCTTT	CSVEGANTEAFF
NA	TRBJ1-6	TRBV4-2	TRBD1	TGTGCCAGCAGCCCGGGACAGGGAGGTTCACCCCTCCACTTT	CASSPGQGGSPLHF
NA	TRBJ2-6	TRBV24-1	NA	TGTGCCACCAATTCAGGGATATCTGGGGCCAACGTCCTGACTTTC	CATNSGISGANVLTF
NA	TRBJ1-1	TRBV9	NA	TGTGCCAGCAGCGTAGAGAGAGGCACTGAAGCTTTCTTT	CASSVERGTEAFF
NA	TRBJ1-2	TRBV24-1	TRBD1	TGTGCCACCAGTGATTTCGGAGGGGGCGGTGGCTACACCTTC	CATSDFGGGGGYTF
NA	TRBJ2-7	TRBV19	NA	TGTGCCAGTAGTATAGACTCGACCTACCGGGACATCGGCAACGAGCAGTACTTC	CASSIDSTYRDIGNEQYF
NA	TRBJ1-3	TRBV13	NA	TGTGCCAGCAGCACGAGGGTTCTTTGGGACACCATATATTTT	CASSTRVLWDTIYF
NA	TRBJ2-1	TRBV18	TRBD2	TGTGCCAGCTCACCTTCTAGCGGAAACAATGAGCAGTTCTTC	CASSPSSGNNEQFF
few	TRBJ1-1	TRBV14	TRBD1	TGTGCCAGCGGGACAGCCCTCAACACTGAAGCTTTCTTT	CASGTALNTEAFF
NA	TRBJ2-2	TRBV4-3	TRBD1	TGCGCCAGCAGCTTACAGGGGGCCGGGGAGCTGTTTTTT	CASSLQGAGELFF
NA	TRBJ2-1	TRBV24-1	NA	TGTGCCACCAGCCAACCGGGACACTTAAACAATGAGCAGTTCTTC	CATSQPGHLNNEQFF